In this sample, the clone carrying this T cell receptor (beta chain) turned up many times. The CDR3 has 14 residues. The germline V gene encodes CDR1 LNHDA and CDR2 SQIVND (reference sequence). V was pared by 3 bases and J by 2 bases, with 4 bases of the junction left unmatched. This specimen comes from a study of CDR3 diversity in severe acne. From the PCR reads, TCRdb called clonotypes with MiXCR, one entry per CDR3 protein. The sample consists of more than 70,000 distinct CDR3 sequences, about 53% of them appearing once. The rearrangement joins TRBV19 to TRBJ2-7, with 7 bases matching TRBD1. Specimen: blood. This TCR derives from a male donor with severe acne vulgaris. The CDR3 reads CASSIGQETYEQYF. CDR3 nucleotides: TGTGCCAGTAGTATTGGACAGGAAACCTACGAGCAGTACTTC.